This TCR beta chain was profiled in a study of early T cells in non-severe SARS-CoV-2 infection. Study-level information: Sequenced bulk RNA came from whole blood that was unsorted, and chains were unpaired.

Each cDNA molecule carried a unique molecular identifier. TCRdb re-derived calls from the 5' RACE reads in MiXCR, one entry per CDR3 protein. Of 75,000 to 100,000 distinct CDR3 sequences in the sample, 13% to 15% were seen once. Study results and caveats: The VDJdb matching leaned toward anti-spike CD8 responses and overlooked private and CD4 specificities.

This clonotype has at least ten counts. Its specificity is not known. Germline V gives CDR1 SSHAT, CDR2 FNYEAQ (reference sequence). The CDR3 sequence is 16 residues long. V lost 5 bases and J lost 2, with 13 bases in between. The rearrangement links TRBV7-7 to TRBJ2-6; either TRBD1 or TRBD2 may fit D (7 bases each). Sequenced input: whole blood. The TCR originated in an adult who was a healthcare worker with PCR-confirmed SARS-CoV-2 infection or an uninfected control (not recorded which). The CDR3 coding sequence is TGTGCCAGCAGCCCAGGGGGGGGTACTGGGGCCAACGTCCTGACTTTC. Its translation: CASSPGGGTGANVLTF. Looking up the rest from reference TRBV7-7 and TRBJ2-6 gives the full variable domain: GAGVSQSPRYKVTKRGQDVTLRCDPISSHATLYWYQQALGQGPEFLTYFNYEAQPDKSGLPSDRFSAERPEGSISTLTIQRTEQRDSAMYRCASSPGGGTGANVLTFGAGSRLTVL.